Below are 11 T cell receptor beta chains sequenced from a single sample in a study of T cells after posttransplantation cyclophosphamide. The table came from immunoSEQ multiplex PCR; TCRdb's copy has only in-frame clones and leaves some out. Listed for the sample are about 1,800 clones, none seen a single time. Busulfan-fludarabine conditioning, marrow transplant, and cyclophosphamide on days +3 and +4 were administered. The sequences come from PBMCs, collected 32 days after allogeneic stem cell transplant with posttransplant cyclophosphamide. Source of these receptors: a female patient aged 35-55 years who received an allogeneic stem cell transplant from a related donor, was CMV-positive, and had no GVHD. Some T cells may be transferred from the graft donor.

Sample share makes this clone medium-sized. The chain carries TRBV6-4 and TRBJ2-7, with 9 bases fitting TRBD2. V shed 0 bases, J shed 7 bases, and the junction held 7 bases outside the gene matches. Germline CDR1 reads MRHNA; CDR2 reads SNTAGT. The length of the CDR3 is 15 residues. The CDR3 region is CASSDSGSGGLEQYF. The CDR3 nucleotides are TGTGCCAGCAGTGACTCAGGCAGCGGGGGGCTGGAGCAGTACTTC.

By its share, this clone is medium-sized (0.01 to 0.1%). The J gene is TRBJ1-2, the V gene TRBV19; D gene ambiguous. The CDR3 covers 13 residues. CDR1 and CDR2 (germline): LNHDA, SQIVND (reference sequence). Trimming took 6 bases from V and 7 from J, leaving 15 bases between them. This CDR3 reads CASSTPRGSGYTF. Here the CDR3 DNA reads TGTGCCAGTAGCACCCCTCGAGGGTCTGGCTACACCTTC.

This clone was counted many times. This chain links TRBV27 with TRBJ2-7, with a possible D match to TRBD2 (6 bases). CDR1 MNHEY and CDR2 SMNVEV come from the germline V gene (reference sequence). The V end lost 5 bases, the J end lost 1 base, and 15 bases lay between the germline ends. The CDR3 spans 15 residues. In nucleotides, the CDR3 is TGTGCCAGCAGTCGGGGGAGCATGGCGTCCTACGAGCAGTACTTC. Protein sequence: CASSRGSMASYEQYF.

This clone is medium-sized (0.01 to 0.1%) within its sample. V is TRBV2 and J is TRBJ2-5, with D unresolved. The CDR3 has 13 residues. CDR1 and CDR2 (germline): SNHLY, FYNNEI. Trimming pared 5 bases from V and 3 bases from J, leaving 10 bases between. This CDR3 reads CASSFGDKETQYF. The CDR3 nucleotides read TGTGCCAGCAGTTTTGGAGACAAAGAGACCCAGTACTTC.

This clone was observed many times. The chain joins TRBV11-2 to TRBJ1-1; 7 bases are a match to TRBD1. J lost 9 bases, V lost 3 bases, and 19 bases had no gene match. Germline lookup yields CDR1 SGHAT and CDR2 FQNNGV. The CDR3 has 17 amino acids. CDR3 protein: CASSFGQLGWDRGQAFF. Written as DNA, the CDR3 is TGTGCCAGCAGCTTCGGGCAGCTTGGGTGGGACAGAGGGCAAGCTTTCTTT.

By share, this clone ranks as medium-sized. Here the CDR3 reads CASSSMTGVFYEQYF. The DNA of the CDR3 is TGTGCCAGCAGCTCAATGACAGGGGTTTTCTACGAGCAGTACTTC. This chain uses TRBV11-2 with TRBJ2-7; 8 bases are shared with TRBD1. The CDR3 has 15 amino acids. J gave up 3 bases and V 4 bases, and 8 bases lay outside the gene matches. The germline gives CDR1 SGHAT, CDR2 FQNNGV.

This clone is medium-sized. This chain links TRBV2 with TRBJ2-1; 8 nucleotides match TRBD1. With V trimmed by 6 bases and J by 0 bases, 7 bases remained unmatched. The CDR3 loop spans 16 amino acids. Germline V CDR1 and CDR2: SNHLY, FYNNEI. The CDR3 DNA is TGTGCCAGCAGGACTCGGACAGGGAGCTCCTACAATGAGCAGTTCTTC. Encoded protein: CASRTRTGSSYNEQFF.

Sample share makes this clone medium-sized. V is TRBV11-2 and J is TRBJ1-3; TRBD1 aligns across 8 bases. The CDR3 is made up of 16 amino acids. The germline V gene has CDR1 SGHAT and CDR2 FQNNGV. The junction had 5 bases not matched to a gene; V was cut back by 3 bases and J by 1 base. For the CDR3, the DNA is TGTGCCAGCAGCTTCTACAGGGGGAAGTCTGGAAACACCATATATTTT. As protein: CASSFYRGKSGNTIYF.

This clone is medium-sized in the sample. J is TRBJ1-6 and V is TRBV6-2 or TRBV6-3, with D possibly matching TRBD1 (5 bases). Germline CDR1 reads MNHEY; CDR2 reads SVGEGT. This CDR3 has 14 residues. V lost 6 bases, J lost 10 bases, and 16 bases lay in between. CDR3: CASSNGGVGSPLHF. The CDR3 bases are TGTGCCAGCAGCAACGGGGGAGTCGGATCACCCCTCCACTTT.

Relative to its sample, this clone is medium-sized. The V gene is TRBV19, the J gene TRBJ1-5; 7 bases match TRBD1. CDR1 is LNHDA, CDR2 SQIVND, per germline (reference sequence). Unmatched junction bases numbered 8, after V lost 8 bases and J lost 4 bases. The CDR3 sequence is 14 residues long. The CDR3 protein is CASRQGLGNQPQHF. The CDR3 DNA reads as TGTGCCAGTCGACAGGGCCTGGGGAATCAGCCCCAGCATTTT.

This clone was counted ten times or more. The chain links TRBV27 to TRBJ2-3; TRBD2 aligns across 10 bases. Unmatched junction bases numbered 9, after V lost 3 bases and J lost 0 bases. The CDR3 runs to 18 residues. Germline V gene lookup returns CDR1 MNHEY and CDR2 SMNVEV (reference sequence). The CDR3 nucleotides are TGTGCCAGCAGTTTTTACTTAAGGACTAGCGGTAGCACAGATACGCAGTATTTT. Its translation: CASSFYLRTSGSTDTQYF.